A selection of T cell receptor beta chains follows, all from one sample in a study of cytomegalovirus exposure and HLA in healthy donors. The data were produced by immunoSEQ multiplex PCR, yet TCRdb's version contains in-frame clones alone and is incomplete. The table has around 200,000 clones, nearly 80% seen once. Sequencing was done on a sample of PBMCs. These receptors were obtained from a young man in good health and CMV-seronegative. Both conserved end residues are part of each CDR3. The D gene is left open where the match is weak. Only part of the rows carry a size: once, few, many, or a class if the clone is expanded.

.	TRBV2	.	TRBJ2-2	TGTGCCAGCAGTGAAGCAGTAGATCTCGGGGAGCTGTTTTTT	CASSEAVDLGELFF
.	TRBV6-1	few	TRBJ2-3	TGTGCCAGCAGTGCCCGGAGGGACGGACTAGATACGCAGTATTTT	CASSARRDGLDTQYF
.	TRBV9	.	TRBJ1-1	TGTGCCAGCAGCGTAGTGCAACAGGGAGGGATCTCTGAAGCTTTCTTT	CASSVVQQGGISEAFF
TRBD1	TRBV9	.	TRBJ1-3	TGTGCCAGCAGCGTATTCGACAGGGGGCAGGGAAACACCATATATTTT	CASSVFDRGQGNTIYF
TRBD1	TRBV30	few	TRBJ1-1	TGTGCCTGGAGCCGGGACAGTAACACTGAAGCTTTCTTT	CAWSRDSNTEAFF
.	TRBV14	once	TRBJ1-2	TGTGCCAGCAGCCAAGTTGCAGGGGCGAGGGTCAGCTACACCTTC	CASSQVAGARVSYTF
TRBD1	TRBV28	.	TRBJ2-7	TGTGCCAGCAGTTTAGCACAGGGGGCAAGGTCCTACGAGCAGTACTTC	CASSLAQGARSYEQYF
TRBD1	TRBV7-2	.	TRBJ1-1	TGTGCCAGCAGCTTAGTCCAGGGGGTGACTGAAGCTTTCTTT	CASSLVQGVTEAFF
.	TRBV6-6	.	TRBJ1-5	TGTGCCAGCAGTTACTCGGCGGCCAATCAGCCCCAGCATTTT	CASSYSAANQPQHF
.	TRBV7-9	.	TRBJ2-2	TGTGCCAGCAGCTCACCCGGCAGAAGGGCGGACTCGAACACCGGGGAGCTGTTTTTT	CASSSPGRRADSNTGELFF
.	TRBV9	.	TRBJ1-1	TGTGCCAGCAGCGTAGTCCCGGACACCCCTTCTTTAAACACTGAAGCTTTCTTT	CASSVVPDTPSLNTEAFF
TRBD1	TRBV7-9	.	TRBJ1-6	TGTGCCAGCAGTCGGGACAGAACTAATTCACCCCTCCACTTT	CASSRDRTNSPLHF
.	TRBV6-5	.	TRBJ2-4	TGTGCCAGCAGTTACGGGCAGCTGGGAAACATTCAGTACTTC	CASSYGQLGNIQYF
TRBD2	TRBV14	.	TRBJ2-1	TGTGCCAGCAGCCAAGATAAGAGGACTAGCGGGAGGATCTACAATGAGCAGTTCTTC	CASSQDKRTSGRIYNEQFF
.	TRBV6-5	.	TRBJ1-5	TGTGCCAGCAGTTACTCCGGGAGCAATCAGCCCCAGCATTTT	CASSYSGSNQPQHF
.	TRBV27	.	TRBJ1-1	TGTGCCAGCAAATACCTTGGGCAGAACACTGAAGCTTTCTTT	CASKYLGQNTEAFF
TRBD2	TRBV7-9	.	TRBJ2-7	TGTGCCAGCAGCTTAACTGATGGACTAGCGGTACTTTCCTACGAGCAGTACTTC	CASSLTDGLAVLSYEQYF
.	TRBV14	few	TRBJ2-3	TGTGCCAGCAGCCAAGATCTTACAGATACGCAGTATTTT	CASSQDLTDTQYF
TRBD1	TRBV29-1	.	TRBJ1-3	TGCAGCGTCCTTACGGACAGGGTCTCTGGAAACACCATATATTTT	CSVLTDRVSGNTIYF
.	TRBV4-3	.	TRBJ2-7	TGCGCCAGCAGCCAAGACAGGACCTACGAGCAGTACTTC	CASSQDRTYEQYF
.	TRBV25-1	.	TRBJ2-2	TGTGCCAGCAGTGAAGTACTCACCGGGGAGCTGTTTTTT	CASSEVLTGELFF
TRBD2	TRBV11-2	few	TRBJ2-3	TGTGCCAGCCGTCCGGGGGGTGCGGATACGCAGTATTTT	CASRPGGADTQYF
TRBD1	TRBV28	.	TRBJ2-7	TGTGCCAGCAGTTCGTCCCCGGGACAGACAAACTCCTACGAGCAGTACTTC	CASSSSPGQTNSYEQYF
TRBD1	TRBV28	.	TRBJ1-6	TGTGCCAGCGGTGGGACAGTCGTCGGAAAGGGGGATAATTCACCCCTCCACTTT	CASGGTVVGKGDNSPLHF
.	TRBV28	.	TRBJ1-2	TGTGCCAGCAGTTTAGGGGGGGATTTGACGGTAGATAACTATGGCTACACCTTC	CASSLGGDLTVDNYGYTF
TRBD1	TRBV2	once	TRBJ2-3	TGTGCCAGCAACCGAAGGAACAGGGGGGATACGCAGTATTTT	CASNRRNRGDTQYF
TRBD2	TRBV5-1	once	TRBJ2-1	TGCGCCAGCAGTTTCCTCGGCGGGAGTAATGAGCAGTTCTTC	CASSFLGGSNEQFF
.	TRBV7-3	once	TRBJ2-7	TGTGCCAGCAGCTTACAGGGAACCTACGAGCAGTACTTC	CASSLQGTYEQYF
.	TRBV2	.	TRBJ2-5	TGTGCCAGCAGTTTTGAGAACCCACAAGAGACCCAGTACTTC	CASSFENPQETQYF
TRBD1	TRBV5-1	.	TRBJ1-1	TGCGCCAGCAGCTCAGCACGACAGGGAGATGGGAACACTGAAGCTTTCTTT	CASSSARQGDGNTEAFF
.	TRBV7-9	once	TRBJ1-1	TGTGCCAGCAGCTTGCAGGGGACGGCGAACACTGAAGCTTTCTTT	CASSLQGTANTEAFF
TRBD2	TRBV7-2	once	TRBJ2-5	TGTGCCAGCAGCGCTACTGGGACTAGCGGGGGAGGGGCCCAGTACTTC	CASSATGTSGGGAQYF
TRBD2	TRBV19	.	TRBJ2-1	TGTGCCAGTAGTAGCCGCCGGGCTAGCGGGGACAATGAGCAGTTCTTC	CASSSRRASGDNEQFF
.	TRBV29-1	.	TRBJ1-1	TGCAGCGTGTCCGGGGGTCGTGGCACTGAAGCTTTCTTT	CSVSGGRGTEAFF
TRBD2	TRBV7-6	.	TRBJ2-3	TGTGCCAGCAGCTTAGTGACTAGCGGGGGGTTCACAGATACGCAGTATTTT	CASSLVTSGGFTDTQYF
.	TRBV9	.	TRBJ2-1	TGTGCCAGCAGCGTAGGTCTCAGGGATAGCAATGAGCAGTTCTTC	CASSVGLRDSNEQFF
.	TRBV2	.	TRBJ2-1	TGTGCCGCAGGGGGGAAAGGTTACAATGAGCAGTTCTTC	CAAGGKGYNEQFF
TRBD1	TRBV27	.	TRBJ1-2	TGTGCCAGCAGAAAGGGACAGGCCCAGACTCTTAACTATGGCTACACCTTC	CASRKGQAQTLNYGYTF
TRBD2	TRBV29-1	.	TRBJ2-1	TGCAGCGTTGAGGGCCTAGCGGCCCCCCTGGGCCCTCATGAGCAGTTCTTC	CSVEGLAAPLGPHEQFF
TRBD2	TRBV7-9	.	TRBJ2-5	TGTGCCAGCAGCCCGCGACTAGCGGGGCGAGAAGAGACCCAGTACTTC	CASSPRLAGREETQYF
.	TRBV5-6	few	TRBJ2-5	TGTGCCAGCAGCCCGGTTTACTCAAAAGAGACCCAGTACTTC	CASSPVYSKETQYF
.	TRBV5-1	.	TRBJ2-2	TGCGCCAGCAGCCCCGGACAGTTGAACACCGGGGAGCTGTTTTTT	CASSPGQLNTGELFF
TRBD2	TRBV6-6	.	TRBJ2-7	TGTGCCAGCGAGAGTAGCGGGGGGGCCCACGAGCAGTACTTC	CASESSGGAHEQYF
.	TRBV30	.	TRBJ2-5	TGTGCCTGGCAGGGATCGGCGGAGACCCAGTACTTC	CAWQGSAETQYF
.	TRBV5-6	.	TRBJ1-2	TGTGCCAGCAGCTTAATGACAACTTATGGCTACACCTTC	CASSLMTTYGYTF
.	TRBV7-2	.	TRBJ1-1	TGTGCCAGCAGCAAACAGGCGAACACTGAAGCTTTCTTT	CASSKQANTEAFF
.	TRBV14	.	TRBJ1-1	TGTGCCAGCAGCCAAGAAACTCTGGGTCTGGGAGATAACACTGAAGCTTTCTTT	CASSQETLGLGDNTEAFF
.	TRBV9	once	TRBJ2-3	TGTGCCAGCAGCGATTGGGACACCCAAACAGATACGCAGTATTTT	CASSDWDTQTDTQYF
.	TRBV6-1	.	TRBJ2-7	TGTGCCAGCCGCGGATCGGGGACCTACGAGCAGTACTTC	CASRGSGTYEQYF
TRBD2	TRBV2	.	TRBJ2-3	TGTGCCAGCAGGGGGCCACTAGCGGGGTTAGATACGCAGTATTTT	CASRGPLAGLDTQYF
TRBD1	TRBV7-9	.	TRBJ2-5	TGTGCCAGCAGCTCTGTGGACAGGGGGCAAGAGACCCAGTACTTC	CASSSVDRGQETQYF
TRBD1	TRBV7-2	few	TRBJ2-7	TGTGCCAGCAGCTCACAGGGGGTGTATTCAACCTACGAGCAGTACTTC	CASSSQGVYSTYEQYF
TRBD1	TRBV27	.	TRBJ2-7	TGTGCCAGCAGTTTATCGACAGGGAGCGAGCAGTACTTC	CASSLSTGSEQYF
TRBD1	TRBV2	.	TRBJ2-7	TGTGCCAGCAGACCCACACCGGGACAGACTTCCTACGAGCAGTACTTC	CASRPTPGQTSYEQYF